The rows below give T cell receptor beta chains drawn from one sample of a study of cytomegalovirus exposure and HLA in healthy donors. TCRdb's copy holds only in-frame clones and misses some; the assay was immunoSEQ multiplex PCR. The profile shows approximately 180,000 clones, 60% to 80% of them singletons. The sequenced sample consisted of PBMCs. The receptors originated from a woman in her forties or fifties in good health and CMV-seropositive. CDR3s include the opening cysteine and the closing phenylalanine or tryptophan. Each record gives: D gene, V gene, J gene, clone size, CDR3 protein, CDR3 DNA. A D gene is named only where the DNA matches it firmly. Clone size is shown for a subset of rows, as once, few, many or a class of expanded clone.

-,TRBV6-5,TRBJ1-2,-,CASSYRDTNYGYTF,TGTGCCAGCAGCTATAGGGACACTAACTATGGCTACACCTTC
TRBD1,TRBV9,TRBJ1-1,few,CASSEQGQGNTEAFF,TGTGCCAGCAGCGAACAGGGGCAAGGGAACACTGAAGCTTTCTTT
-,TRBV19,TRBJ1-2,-,CASSIWQSSNYGYTF,TGTGCCAGTAGTATTTGGCAGTCTTCCAACTATGGCTACACCTTC
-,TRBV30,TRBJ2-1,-,CAWSPSVDNEQFF,TGTGCCTGGAGTCCGAGCGTTGACAATGAGCAGTTCTTC
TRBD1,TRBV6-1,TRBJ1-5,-,CASSEIRDSGWYSNQPQHF,TGTGCCAGCAGTGAAATTCGGGACAGCGGGTGGTATAGCAATCAGCCCCAGCATTTT
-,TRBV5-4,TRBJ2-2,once,CASSWTANTGELFF,TGTGCCAGCAGCTGGACAGCGAACACCGGGGAGCTGTTTTTT
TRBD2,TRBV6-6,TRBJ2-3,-,CASSYPTSGSTDTQYF,TGTGCCAGCAGTTACCCGACTAGCGGAAGCACAGATACGCAGTATTTT
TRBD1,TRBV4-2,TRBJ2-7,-,CASTPRGTGSYEQYF,TGTGCCAGCACCCCCCGGGGGACAGGGTCCTACGAGCAGTACTTC
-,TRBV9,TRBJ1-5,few,CASSADSYSNQPQHF,TGTGCCAGCAGCGCCGACAGTTATAGCAATCAGCCCCAGCATTTT
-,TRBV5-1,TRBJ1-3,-,CASSPAGFSGNTIYF,TGCGCCAGCAGCCCCGCAGGGTTCTCTGGAAACACCATATATTTT
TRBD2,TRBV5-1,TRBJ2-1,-,CASSLVVAGGLGYPPNEQFF,TGCGCCAGCAGCTTGGTAGTAGCGGGGGGGCTGGGCTACCCTCCCAATGAGCAGTTCTTC
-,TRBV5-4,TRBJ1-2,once,CASSPRGLNYGYTF,TGTGCCAGCAGCCCTCGGGGACTTAACTATGGCTACACCTTC
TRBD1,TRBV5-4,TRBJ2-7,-,CASRNGQGLAYEQYF,TGTGCCAGCAGGAACGGACAGGGACTGGCCTACGAGCAGTACTTC
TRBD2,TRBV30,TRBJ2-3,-,CASRLAGRRDTQYF,TGTGCCAGCCGTTTAGCGGGGAGAAGAGATACGCAGTATTTT
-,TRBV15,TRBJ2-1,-,CATSKGGVFSYNEQFF,TGTGCCACCAGCAAGGGGGGGGTATTCTCCTACAATGAGCAGTTCTTC
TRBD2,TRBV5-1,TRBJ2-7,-,CASSFGSSGATYEQYF,TGCGCCAGCAGTTTTGGTTCTAGCGGGGCAACCTACGAGCAGTACTTC
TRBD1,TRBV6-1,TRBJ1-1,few,CASSGGQALNTEAFF,TGTGCCAGCAGTGGGGGACAGGCATTGAACACTGAAGCTTTCTTT
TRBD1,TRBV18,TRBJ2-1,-,CASGNTGDNEQFF,TGTGCCAGCGGTAATACAGGGGACAATGAGCAGTTCTTC
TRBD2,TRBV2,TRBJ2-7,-,CASGRAGTSYEQYF,TGTGCCAGCGGGAGGGCAGGGACTTCCTACGAGCAGTACTTC
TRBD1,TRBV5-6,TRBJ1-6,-,CASSLAGGQNNSPLHF,TGTGCCAGCAGCTTGGCCGGGGGACAGAATAATTCACCCCTCCACTTT
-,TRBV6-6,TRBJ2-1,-,CASSYEPVNNEQFF,TGTGCCAGCAGTTACGAGCCGGTCAACAATGAGCAGTTCTTC
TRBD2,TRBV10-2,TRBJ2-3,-,CASMRERGSTDTQYF,TGCGCCAGCATGAGGGAGCGGGGGAGCACAGATACGCAGTATTTT
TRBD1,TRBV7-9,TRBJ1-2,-,CSSSRDRTGYTF,TGTTCCAGCAGCAGGGACAGGACCGGCTACACCTTC
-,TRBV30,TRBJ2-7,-,CAWSLSYEQYF,TGTGCCTGGAGCCTTTCCTACGAGCAGTACTTC
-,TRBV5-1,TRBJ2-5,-,CASSFRVGQETQYF,TGCGCCAGCAGCTTTAGAGTCGGCCAAGAGACCCAGTACTTC
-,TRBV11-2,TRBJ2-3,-,CASSLGTFSDTQYF,TGTGCCAGCAGCCTCGGGACTTTCTCGGATACGCAGTATTTT
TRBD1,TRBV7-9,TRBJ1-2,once,CASSLLQGNYGYTF,TGTGCCAGCAGCTTATTACAGGGGAACTATGGCTACACCTTC
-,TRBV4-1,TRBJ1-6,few,CASSQDPQGSAGSPLHF,TGCGCCAGCAGCCAAGACCCCCAGGGCTCCGCTGGTTCACCCCTCCACTTT
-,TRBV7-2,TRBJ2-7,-,CASSLPETYEQYF,TGTGCCAGCAGCCTCCCAGAGACATACGAGCAGTACTTC
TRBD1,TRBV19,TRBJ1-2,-,CASSTTGANYGYTF,TGTGCCAGTAGTACGACAGGGGCGAACTATGGCTACACCTTC
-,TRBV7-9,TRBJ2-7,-,CASRRESSYEQYF,TGTGCCAGCAGGAGGGAGTCCTCCTACGAGCAGTACTTC
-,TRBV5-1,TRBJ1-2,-,CASSSETSLDYGYTF,TGCGCCAGCAGCTCTGAAACAAGTCTTGACTATGGCTACACCTTC
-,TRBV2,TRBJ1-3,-,CASSPQGTSSGNTIYF,TGTGCCAGCAGTCCTCAGGGGACTAGCTCTGGAAACACCATATATTTT
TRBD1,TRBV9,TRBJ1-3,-,CAGSAGQGASGNTIYF,TGTGCCGGCAGCGCCGGACAGGGAGCTTCTGGAAACACCATATATTTT
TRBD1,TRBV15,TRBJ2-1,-,CATSREGDRQFF,TGTGCCACCAGCAGAGAAGGGGACAGGCAGTTCTTC
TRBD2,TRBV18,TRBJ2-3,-,CASSPRASGGVDTQYF,TGTGCCAGCTCACCACGCGCTAGCGGGGGGGTCGATACGCAGTATTTT
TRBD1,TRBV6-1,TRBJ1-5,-,CASRKGQGLGQPQHF,TGTGCCAGCAGGAAGGGACAGGGGCTAGGTCAGCCCCAGCATTTT
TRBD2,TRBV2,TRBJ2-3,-,CASSEALFRLAGGTDTQYF,TGTGCCAGCAGTGAAGCGCTTTTCCGACTAGCGGGGGGCACAGATACGCAGTATTTT
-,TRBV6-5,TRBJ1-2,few,CASRPGGLAGNGYTF,TGTGCCAGCAGACCCGGTGGCCTGGCAGGGAACGGCTACACCTTC
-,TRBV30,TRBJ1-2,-,CAWIEGGNGYTF,TGTGCCTGGATTGAGGGAGGAAATGGCTACACCTTC
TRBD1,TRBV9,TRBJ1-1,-,CASSKDRAYTEAFF,TGTGCCAGCAGCAAGGACAGGGCGTACACTGAAGCTTTCTTT
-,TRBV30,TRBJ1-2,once,CAWSPGGKLSNYGYTF,TGTGCCTGGAGCCCTGGAGGCAAACTATCTAACTATGGCTACACCTTC
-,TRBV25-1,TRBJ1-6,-,CASMPGFSYNSPLHF,TGTGCCAGCATGCCAGGGTTCTCCTATAATTCACCCCTCCACTTT
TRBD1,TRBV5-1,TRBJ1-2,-,CASSSMTGGYGYTF,TGCGCCAGCAGCTCCATGACAGGGGGCTATGGCTACACCTTC
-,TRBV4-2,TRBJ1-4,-,CASSQGALKEKLFF,TGTGCCAGCAGCCAAGGGGCTTTAAAAGAAAAACTGTTTTTT
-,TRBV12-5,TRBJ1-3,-,CASGLVPSVHRDGNTIYF,TGTGCTAGTGGTTTGGTACCTTCCGTCCATCGGGATGGAAACACCATATATTTT
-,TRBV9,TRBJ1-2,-,CASSSGQLYGYTF,TGTGCCAGCAGTTCCGGACAGCTCTATGGCTACACCTTC
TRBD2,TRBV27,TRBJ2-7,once,CASSLSLAGAFYEQYF,TGTGCCAGCAGTTTATCCCTAGCGGGGGCCTTCTACGAGCAGTACTTC
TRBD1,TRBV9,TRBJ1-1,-,CASSRQGVNTEAFF,TGTGCCAGCAGCCGCCAGGGGGTGAACACTGAAGCTTTCTTT
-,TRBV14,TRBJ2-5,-,CASSPNRDLGETQYF,TGTGCCAGCAGCCCGAACCGGGACTTAGGAGAGACCCAGTACTTC
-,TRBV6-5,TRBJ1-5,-,CASSYSVRAGQPQHF,TGTGCCAGCAGTTACTCGGTCAGGGCTGGTCAGCCCCAGCATTTT
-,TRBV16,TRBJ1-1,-,CASSHYTGPTEAFF,TGTGCCAGCAGCCATTATACAGGGCCCACTGAAGCTTTCTTT
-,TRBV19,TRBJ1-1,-,CASSSSAWGDTEAFF,TGTGCCAGTAGTTCTTCTGCGTGGGGGGACACTGAAGCTTTCTTT
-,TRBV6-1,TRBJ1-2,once,CASRLDSNYGYTF,TGTGCCAGCAGACTGGACAGTAACTATGGCTACACCTTC
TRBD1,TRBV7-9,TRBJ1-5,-,CASSRTGGLRDQPQHF,TGTGCCAGCAGCCGGACAGGGGGCCTTCGGGATCAGCCCCAGCATTTT
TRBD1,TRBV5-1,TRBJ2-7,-,CASSHTQGDIRYEQYF,TGCGCCAGCAGCCACACACAGGGGGATATTCGGTACGAGCAGTACTTC
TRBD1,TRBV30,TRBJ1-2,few,CASDRANYGYTF,TGTGCCTCTGACAGGGCTAACTATGGCTACACCTTC
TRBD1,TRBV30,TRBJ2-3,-,CAWSPWDRGPDTQYF,TGTGCCTGGAGTCCTTGGGACAGGGGCCCAGATACGCAGTATTTT